This TCR beta chain comes out of a study of cytotoxic CD8 clonotypes in ibrutinib-treated CLL. Study observations and caveats: Sampling schedules were unmatched across sustained-remission and progressing patients. T-cell clonality at baseline went above that of age-matched healthy donors and rose and fell with circulating CD8+ T-cell counts.

TCRdb keeps only in-frame clones here, not all; method: immunoSEQ multiplex PCR. This table holds roughly 100,000 clones, around 80% found once. Germline-derived CDR1 and CDR2 are SGHKS and YYEKEE (reference sequence). V dropped 4 bases and J dropped 5 bases, with 9 bases sitting between them. CDR3 length equals 12 residues. Remarks on this clone: What it binds is not known.

The clonotype originates from a human donor with chronic lymphocytic leukemia. This sequence joins TRBV5-5 and TRBJ1-1; no clear D. The sample consisted of PBMCs, taken after 12 months of ibrutinib treatment. The CDR3 loop is CASSIPGTEAFF. CDR3 coding DNA: TGTGCCAGCAGCATTCCGGGGACTGAAGCTTTCTTT.